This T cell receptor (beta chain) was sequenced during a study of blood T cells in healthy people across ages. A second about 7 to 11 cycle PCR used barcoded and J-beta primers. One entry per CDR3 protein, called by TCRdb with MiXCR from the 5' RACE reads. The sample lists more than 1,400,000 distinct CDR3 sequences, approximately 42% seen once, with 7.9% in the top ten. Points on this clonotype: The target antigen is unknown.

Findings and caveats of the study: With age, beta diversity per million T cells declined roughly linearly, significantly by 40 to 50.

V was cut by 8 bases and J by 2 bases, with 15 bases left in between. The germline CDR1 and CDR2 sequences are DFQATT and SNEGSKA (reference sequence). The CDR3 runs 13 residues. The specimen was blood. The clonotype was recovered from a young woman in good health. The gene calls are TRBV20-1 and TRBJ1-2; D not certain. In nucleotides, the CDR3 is TGCAGTCGAACCTTGGACGGAAACTATGGCTACACCTTC. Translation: CSRTLDGNYGYTF.